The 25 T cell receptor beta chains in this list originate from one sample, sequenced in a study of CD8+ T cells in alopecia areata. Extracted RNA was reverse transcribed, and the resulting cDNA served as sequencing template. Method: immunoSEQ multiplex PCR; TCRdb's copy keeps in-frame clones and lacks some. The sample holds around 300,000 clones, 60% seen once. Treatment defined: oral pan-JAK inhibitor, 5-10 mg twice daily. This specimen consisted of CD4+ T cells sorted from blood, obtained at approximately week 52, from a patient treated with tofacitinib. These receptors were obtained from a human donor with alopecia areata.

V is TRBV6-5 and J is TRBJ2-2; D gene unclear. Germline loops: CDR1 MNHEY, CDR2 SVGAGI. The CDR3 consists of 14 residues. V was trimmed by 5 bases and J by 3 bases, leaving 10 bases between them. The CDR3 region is CASSPLQYTGELFF. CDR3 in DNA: TGTGCCAGCAGTCCCCTACAATACACCGGGGAGCTGTTTTTT.

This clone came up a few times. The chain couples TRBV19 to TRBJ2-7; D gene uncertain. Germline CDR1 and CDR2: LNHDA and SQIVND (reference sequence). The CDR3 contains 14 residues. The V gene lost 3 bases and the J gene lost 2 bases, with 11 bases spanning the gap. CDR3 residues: CASSIAGRAYEQYF. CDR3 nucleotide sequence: TGTGCCAGTAGTATCGCCGGACGGGCCTACGAGCAGTACTTC.

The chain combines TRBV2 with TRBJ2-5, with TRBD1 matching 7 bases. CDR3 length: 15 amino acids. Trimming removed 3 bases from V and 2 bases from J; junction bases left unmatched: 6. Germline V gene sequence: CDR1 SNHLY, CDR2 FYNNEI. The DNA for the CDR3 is TGTGCCAGCAGTGAGTGGGACAGCGCACAAGAGACCCAGTACTTC. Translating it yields CASSEWDSAQETQYF.

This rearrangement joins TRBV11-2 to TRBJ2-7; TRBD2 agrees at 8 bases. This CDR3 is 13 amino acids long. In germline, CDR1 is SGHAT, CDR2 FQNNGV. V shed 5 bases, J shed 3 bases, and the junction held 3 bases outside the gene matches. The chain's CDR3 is CASSTGTSYEQYF. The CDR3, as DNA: TGTGCCAGCAGCACCGGGACTAGCTACGAGCAGTACTTC.

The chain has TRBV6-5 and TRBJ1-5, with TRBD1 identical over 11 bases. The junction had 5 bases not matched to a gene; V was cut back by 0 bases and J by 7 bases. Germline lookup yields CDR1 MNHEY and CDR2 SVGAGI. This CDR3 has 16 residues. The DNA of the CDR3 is TGTGCCAGCAGTTACTCTTGGACAGGGGGCTCCCAGCCCCAGCATTTT. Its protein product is CASSYSWTGGSQPQHF.

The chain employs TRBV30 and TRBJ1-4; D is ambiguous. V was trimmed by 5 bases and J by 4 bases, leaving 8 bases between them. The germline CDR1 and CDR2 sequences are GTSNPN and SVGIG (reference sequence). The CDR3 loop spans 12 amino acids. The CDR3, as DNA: TGTGCCTGGGCCACTTATAATGAAAAACTGTTTTTT. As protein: CAWATYNEKLFF.

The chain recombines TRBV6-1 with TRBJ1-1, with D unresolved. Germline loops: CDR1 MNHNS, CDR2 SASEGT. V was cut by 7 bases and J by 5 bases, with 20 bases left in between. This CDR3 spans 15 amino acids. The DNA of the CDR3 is TGTGCCAGCATACTCAGAGGAGGGCGAGGAACTGAAGCTTTCTTT. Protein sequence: CASILRGGRGTEAFF.

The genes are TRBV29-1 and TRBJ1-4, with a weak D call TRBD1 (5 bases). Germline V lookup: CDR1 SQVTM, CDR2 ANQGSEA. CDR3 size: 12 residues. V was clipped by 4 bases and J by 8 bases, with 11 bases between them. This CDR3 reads CSVVSGQEKLFF. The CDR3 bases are TGCAGCGTTGTGTCGGGGCAGGAAAAACTGTTTTTT.

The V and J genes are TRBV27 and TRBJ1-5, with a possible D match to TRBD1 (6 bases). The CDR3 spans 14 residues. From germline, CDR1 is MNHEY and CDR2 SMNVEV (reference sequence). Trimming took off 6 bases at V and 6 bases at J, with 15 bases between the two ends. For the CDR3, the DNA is TGTGCCAGCAGCCTACAGGGATTAGGTCAGCCCCAGCATTTT. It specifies CASSLQGLGQPQHF.

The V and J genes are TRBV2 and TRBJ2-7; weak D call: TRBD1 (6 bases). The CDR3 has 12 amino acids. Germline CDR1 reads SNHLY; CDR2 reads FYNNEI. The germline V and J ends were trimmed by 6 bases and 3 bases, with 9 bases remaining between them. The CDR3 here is CASRTDSYEQYF. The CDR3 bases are TGTGCCAGCAGGACGGACAGCTACGAGCAGTACTTC.

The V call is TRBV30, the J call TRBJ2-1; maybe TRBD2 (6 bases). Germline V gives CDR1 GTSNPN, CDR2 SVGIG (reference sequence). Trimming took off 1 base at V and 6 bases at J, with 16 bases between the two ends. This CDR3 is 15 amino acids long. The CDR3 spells CAWSAGGALGNEQFF. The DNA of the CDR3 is TGTGCCTGGAGTGCCGGAGGGGCACTGGGCAATGAGCAGTTCTTC.

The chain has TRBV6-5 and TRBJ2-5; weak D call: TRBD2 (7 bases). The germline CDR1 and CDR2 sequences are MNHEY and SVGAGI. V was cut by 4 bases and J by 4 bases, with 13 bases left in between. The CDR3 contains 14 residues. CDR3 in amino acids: CASSLSGGGETQYF. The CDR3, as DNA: TGTGCCAGCAGTTTGTCGGGGGGCGGAGAGACCCAGTACTTC.

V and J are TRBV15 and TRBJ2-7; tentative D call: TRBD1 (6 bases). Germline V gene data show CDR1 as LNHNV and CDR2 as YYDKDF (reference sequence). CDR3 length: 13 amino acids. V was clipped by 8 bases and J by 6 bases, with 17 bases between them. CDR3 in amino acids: CATSKQAGVEQYF. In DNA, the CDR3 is TGTGCCACCTCCAAGCAGGCAGGGGTCGAGCAGTACTTC.

In nucleotides, the CDR3 is TGTGCCTGGAGTGCGGCAGGGGCTTGGCAGCCCCAGCATTTT. It yields the protein CAWSAAGAWQPQHF. The chain links TRBV30 to TRBJ1-5; weak D call: TRBD1 (6 bases). Germline CDR1 is GTSNPN and CDR2 is SVGIG (reference sequence). The CDR3 loop spans 14 amino acids. V was pared by 1 base and J by 7 bases, with 14 bases between.

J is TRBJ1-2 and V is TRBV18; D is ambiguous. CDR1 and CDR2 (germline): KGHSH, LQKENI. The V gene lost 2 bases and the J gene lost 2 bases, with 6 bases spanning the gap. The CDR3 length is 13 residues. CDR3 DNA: TGTGCCAGCTCACCAAGTGGGAACTATGGCTACACCTTC. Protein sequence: CASSPSGNYGYTF.

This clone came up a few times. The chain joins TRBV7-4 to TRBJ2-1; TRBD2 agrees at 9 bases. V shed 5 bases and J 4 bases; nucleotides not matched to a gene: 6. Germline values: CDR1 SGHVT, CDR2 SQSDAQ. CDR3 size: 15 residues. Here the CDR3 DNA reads TGTGCCAGCAGCAAGACTAGCGGAACTTACAATGAGCAGTTCTTC. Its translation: CASSKTSGTYNEQFF.

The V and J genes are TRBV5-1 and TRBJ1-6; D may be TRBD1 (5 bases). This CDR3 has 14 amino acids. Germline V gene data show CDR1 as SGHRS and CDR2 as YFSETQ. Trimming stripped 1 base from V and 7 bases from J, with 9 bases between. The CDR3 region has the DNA TGCGCCAGCAGCTTGTTGAAGGGGAATTCACCCCTCCACTTT. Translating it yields CASSLLKGNSPLHF.

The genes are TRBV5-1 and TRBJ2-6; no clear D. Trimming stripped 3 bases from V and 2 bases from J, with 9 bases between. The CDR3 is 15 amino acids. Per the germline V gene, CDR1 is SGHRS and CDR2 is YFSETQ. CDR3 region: CASSSIKAGANVLTF. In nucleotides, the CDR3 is TGCGCCAGCAGCTCGATCAAGGCTGGGGCCAACGTCCTGACTTTC.

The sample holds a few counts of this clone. CDR3 residues: CSVIAGTNIQYF. In DNA, the CDR3 is TGCAGCGTCATAGCGGGGACAAACATTCAGTACTTC. The chain has TRBV29-1 and TRBJ2-4; 8 positions match TRBD2. The CDR3 sequence is 12 residues long. Unmatched junction bases numbered 4, after V lost 6 bases and J lost 6 bases. CDR1 SQVTM and CDR2 ANQGSEA come from the germline V gene.

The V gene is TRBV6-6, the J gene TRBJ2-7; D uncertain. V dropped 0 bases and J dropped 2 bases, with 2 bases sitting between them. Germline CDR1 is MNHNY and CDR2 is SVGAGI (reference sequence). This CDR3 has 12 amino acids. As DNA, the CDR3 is TGTGCCAGCAGTTACTCGGCCTACGAGCAGTACTTC. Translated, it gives CASSYSAYEQYF.

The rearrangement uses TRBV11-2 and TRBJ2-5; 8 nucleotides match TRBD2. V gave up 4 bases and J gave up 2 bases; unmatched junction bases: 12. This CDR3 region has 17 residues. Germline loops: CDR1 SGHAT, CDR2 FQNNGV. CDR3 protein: CASSSIRGGRTQETQYF. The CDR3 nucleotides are TGTGCCAGCAGCTCCATCCGGGGGGGCCGAACACAAGAGACCCAGTACTTC.

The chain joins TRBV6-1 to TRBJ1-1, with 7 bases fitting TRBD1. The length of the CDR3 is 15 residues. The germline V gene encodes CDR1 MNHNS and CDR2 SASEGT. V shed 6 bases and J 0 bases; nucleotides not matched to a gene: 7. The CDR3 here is CASRDRQGMNTEAFF. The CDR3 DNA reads TGTGCCAGCAGGGACCGACAGGGTATGAACACTGAAGCTTTCTTT.

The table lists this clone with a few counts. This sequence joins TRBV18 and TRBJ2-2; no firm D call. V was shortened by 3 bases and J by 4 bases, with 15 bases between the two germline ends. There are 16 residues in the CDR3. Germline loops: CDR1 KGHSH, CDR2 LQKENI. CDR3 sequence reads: CASSPVLQSATGELFF. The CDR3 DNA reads TGTGCCAGCTCACCGGTTCTGCAATCGGCCACCGGGGAGCTGTTTTTT.

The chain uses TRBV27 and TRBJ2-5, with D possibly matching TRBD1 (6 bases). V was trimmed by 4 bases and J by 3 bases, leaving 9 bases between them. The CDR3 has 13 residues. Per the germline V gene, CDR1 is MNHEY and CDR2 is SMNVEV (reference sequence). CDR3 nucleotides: TGTGCCAGCAGTTGGGACAAAGAAGAGACCCAGTACTTC. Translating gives CASSWDKEETQYF.

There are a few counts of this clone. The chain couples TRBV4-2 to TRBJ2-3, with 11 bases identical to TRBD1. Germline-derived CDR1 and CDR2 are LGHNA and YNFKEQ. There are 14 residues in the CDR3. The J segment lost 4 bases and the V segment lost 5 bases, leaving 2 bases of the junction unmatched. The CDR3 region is CASSMDRGPDTQYF. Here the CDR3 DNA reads TGTGCCAGCAGCATGGACAGGGGGCCAGATACGCAGTATTTT.